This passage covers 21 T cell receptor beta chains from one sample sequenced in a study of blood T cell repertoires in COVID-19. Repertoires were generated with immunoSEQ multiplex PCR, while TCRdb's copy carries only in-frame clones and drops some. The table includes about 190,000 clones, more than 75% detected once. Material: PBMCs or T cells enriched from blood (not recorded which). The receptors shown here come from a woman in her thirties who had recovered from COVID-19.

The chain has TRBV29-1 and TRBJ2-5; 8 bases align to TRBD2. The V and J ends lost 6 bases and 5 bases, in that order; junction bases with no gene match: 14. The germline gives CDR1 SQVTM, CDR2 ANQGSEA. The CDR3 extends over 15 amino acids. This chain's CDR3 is CSVLTHYSGGETQYF. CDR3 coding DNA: TGCAGCGTCCTCACCCATTATTCGGGGGGGGAGACCCAGTACTTC.

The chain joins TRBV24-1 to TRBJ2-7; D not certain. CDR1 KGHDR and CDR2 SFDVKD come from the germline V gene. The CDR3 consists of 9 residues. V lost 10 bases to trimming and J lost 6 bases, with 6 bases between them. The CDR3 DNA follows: TGTGCCACGGGCGCCGAGCAGTACTTC. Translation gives CATGAEQYF.

CDR3 sequence reads: CATTGTEEQFF. As DNA, the CDR3 is TGTGCCACCACAGGAACGGAAGAGCAGTTCTTC. This sequence joins TRBV2 and TRBJ2-1; maybe TRBD1 (5 bases). Per germline, CDR1 SNHLY and CDR2 FYNNEI. This CDR3 contains 11 residues. The V end lost 10 bases, the J end lost 10 bases, and 14 bases lay between the germline ends.

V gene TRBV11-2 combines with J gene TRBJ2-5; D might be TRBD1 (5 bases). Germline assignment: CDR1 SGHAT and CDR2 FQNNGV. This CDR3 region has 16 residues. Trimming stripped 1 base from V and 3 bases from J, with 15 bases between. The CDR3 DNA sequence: TGTGCCAGCAGCTTAGTTTCTGCGCAGGGTGAAGAGACCCAGTACTTC. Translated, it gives CASSLVSAQGEETQYF.

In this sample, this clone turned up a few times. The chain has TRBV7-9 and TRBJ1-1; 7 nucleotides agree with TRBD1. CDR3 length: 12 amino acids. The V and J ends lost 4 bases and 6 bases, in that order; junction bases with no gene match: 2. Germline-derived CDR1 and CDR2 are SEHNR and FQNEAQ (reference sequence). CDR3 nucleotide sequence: TGTGCCAGCAGCTATGGGACAGCTGAAGCTTTCTTT. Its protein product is CASSYGTAEAFF.

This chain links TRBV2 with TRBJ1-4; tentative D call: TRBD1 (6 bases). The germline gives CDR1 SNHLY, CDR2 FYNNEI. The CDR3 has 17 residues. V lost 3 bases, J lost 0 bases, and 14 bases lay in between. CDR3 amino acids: CASSDPQGVATNEKLFF. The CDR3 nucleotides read TGTGCCAGCAGTGACCCACAGGGCGTTGCAACTAATGAAAAACTGTTTTTT.

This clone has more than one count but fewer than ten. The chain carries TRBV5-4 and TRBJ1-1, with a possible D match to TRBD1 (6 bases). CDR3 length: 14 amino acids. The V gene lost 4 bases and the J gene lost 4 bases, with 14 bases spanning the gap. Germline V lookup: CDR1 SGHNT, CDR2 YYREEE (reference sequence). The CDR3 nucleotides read TGTGCCAGCAGCCCCCAGGGGAGCGGCACTGAAGCTTTCTTT. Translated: CASSPQGSGTEAFF.

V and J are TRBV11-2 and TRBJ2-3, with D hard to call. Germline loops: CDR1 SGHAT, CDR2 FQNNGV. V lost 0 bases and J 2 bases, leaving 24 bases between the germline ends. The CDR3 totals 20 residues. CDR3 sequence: CASSLDSARSMRHSTDTQYF. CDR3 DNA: TGTGCCAGCAGCTTAGATTCGGCCCGCTCGATGCGGCATTCCACAGATACGCAGTATTTT.

The CDR3 DNA sequence: TGTGCCAGCAGCGTAGGGGCTAGCGGTACCTACGAGCAGTACTTC. Amino acid sequence: CASSVGASGTYEQYF. The chain links TRBV9 to TRBJ2-7, with TRBD2 matching 7 bases. Unmatched junction bases numbered 5, after V lost 0 bases and J lost 2 bases. The germline CDR1 and CDR2 sequences are SGDLS and YYNGEE. This CDR3 has 15 residues.

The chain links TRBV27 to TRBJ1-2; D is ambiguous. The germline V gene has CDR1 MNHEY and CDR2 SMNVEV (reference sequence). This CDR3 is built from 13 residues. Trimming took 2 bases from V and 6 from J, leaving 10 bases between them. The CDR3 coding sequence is TGTGCCAGCAGTTTAGGCGCGGGGAATGGCTACACCTTC. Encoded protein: CASSLGAGNGYTF.

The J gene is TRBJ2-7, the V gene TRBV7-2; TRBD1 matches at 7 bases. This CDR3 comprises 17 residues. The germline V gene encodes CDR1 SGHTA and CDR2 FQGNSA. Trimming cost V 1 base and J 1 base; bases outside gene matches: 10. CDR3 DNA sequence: TGTGCCAGCAGCTTAGACCCCGGGACAGCTATATCCTACGAGCAGTACTTC. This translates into CASSLDPGTAISYEQYF.

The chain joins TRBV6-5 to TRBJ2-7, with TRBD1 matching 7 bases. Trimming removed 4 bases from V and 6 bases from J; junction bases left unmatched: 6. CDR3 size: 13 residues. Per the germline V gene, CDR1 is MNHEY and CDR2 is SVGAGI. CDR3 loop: CASSFDRVGEQYF. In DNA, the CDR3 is TGTGCCAGCAGTTTTGACAGGGTGGGCGAGCAGTACTTC.

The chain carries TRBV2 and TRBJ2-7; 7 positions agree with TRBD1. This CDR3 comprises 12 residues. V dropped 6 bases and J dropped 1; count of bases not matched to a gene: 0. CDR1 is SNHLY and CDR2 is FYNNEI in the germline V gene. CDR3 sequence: CASSRGSYEQYF. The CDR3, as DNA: TGTGCCAGCAGCAGGGGGTCCTACGAGCAGTACTTC.

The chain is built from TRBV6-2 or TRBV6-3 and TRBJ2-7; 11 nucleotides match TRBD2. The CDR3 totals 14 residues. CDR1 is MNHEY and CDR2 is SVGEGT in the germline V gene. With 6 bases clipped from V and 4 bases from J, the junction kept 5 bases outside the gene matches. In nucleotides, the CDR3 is TGTGCCAGCAGCTTACTAGCGGGAGATTACGAGCAGTACTTC. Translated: CASSLLAGDYEQYF.

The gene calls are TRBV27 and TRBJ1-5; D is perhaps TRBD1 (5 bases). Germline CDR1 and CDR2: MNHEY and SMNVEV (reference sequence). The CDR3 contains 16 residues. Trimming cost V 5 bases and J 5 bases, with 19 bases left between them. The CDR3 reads CASSPLDGARYQPQHF. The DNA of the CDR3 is TGTGCCAGCAGTCCTTTAGATGGGGCGCGTTATCAGCCCCAGCATTTT.

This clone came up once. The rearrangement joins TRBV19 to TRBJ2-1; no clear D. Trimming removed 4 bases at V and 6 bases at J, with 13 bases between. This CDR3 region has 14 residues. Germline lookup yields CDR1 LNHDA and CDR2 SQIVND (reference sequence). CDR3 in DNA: TGTGCCAGTAGTACTCGTACGGTCACCAATGAGCAGTTCTTC. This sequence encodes CASSTRTVTNEQFF.

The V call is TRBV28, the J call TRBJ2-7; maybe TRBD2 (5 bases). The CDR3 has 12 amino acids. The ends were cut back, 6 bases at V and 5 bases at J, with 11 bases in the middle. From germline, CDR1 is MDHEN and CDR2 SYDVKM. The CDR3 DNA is TGTGCCAGCAGACCGCAGAGGGACGAGCAGTACTTC. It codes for CASRPQRDEQYF.

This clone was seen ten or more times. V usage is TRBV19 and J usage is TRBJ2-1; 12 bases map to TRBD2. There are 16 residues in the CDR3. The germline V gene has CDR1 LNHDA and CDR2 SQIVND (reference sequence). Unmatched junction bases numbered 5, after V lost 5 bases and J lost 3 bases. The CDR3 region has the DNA TGTGCCAGTAGTCCTTGGACTAGCGGGATCTACAATGAGCAGTTCTTC. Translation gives CASSPWTSGIYNEQFF.

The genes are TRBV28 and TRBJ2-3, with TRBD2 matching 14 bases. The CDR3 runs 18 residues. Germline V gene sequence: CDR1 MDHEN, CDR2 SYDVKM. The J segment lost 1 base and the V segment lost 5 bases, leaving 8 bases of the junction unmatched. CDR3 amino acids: CASSLRTSGRPRTDTQYF. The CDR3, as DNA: TGTGCCAGCAGTCTACGGACTAGCGGGAGGCCGCGCACAGATACGCAGTATTTT.

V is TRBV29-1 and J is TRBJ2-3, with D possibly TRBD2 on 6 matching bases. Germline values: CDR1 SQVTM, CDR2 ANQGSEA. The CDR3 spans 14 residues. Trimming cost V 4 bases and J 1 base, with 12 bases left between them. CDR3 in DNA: TGCAGCGTTGGGAGGGAATGGGGCACAGATACGCAGTATTTT. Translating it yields CSVGREWGTDTQYF.

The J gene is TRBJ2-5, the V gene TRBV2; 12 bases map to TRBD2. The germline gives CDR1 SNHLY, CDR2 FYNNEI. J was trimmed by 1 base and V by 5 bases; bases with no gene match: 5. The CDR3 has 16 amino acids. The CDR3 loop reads CASSKGLAGPQETQYF. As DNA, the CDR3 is TGTGCCAGCAGTAAAGGACTAGCGGGACCCCAAGAGACCCAGTACTTC.